This T cell receptor (beta chain) was obtained from a study of technical replicates of blood from several donors. This clone turned up a few times. Between the trimmed V and J ends, which lost 0 bases and 0 bases, there was a span of 17 bases. Germline CDR1 SNHLY, CDR2 FYNNEI. CDR3 length equals 18 residues. Sequencing used immunoSEQ multiplex PCR; TCRdb keeps in-frame clones, though not all of them. The sample records roughly 82,000 clones, over 95% being singletons. J is TRBJ1-1 and V is TRBV2, with a possible D match to TRBD1 (5 bases). This sequence was found in a human donor in good health. The sample comprised T cells isolated from PBMCs. The CDR3 loop is CASSEALRRGDVNTEAFF. CDR3 DNA sequence: TGTGCCAGCAGTGAAGCGCTTAGGAGGGGTGATGTGAACACTGAAGCTTTCTTT.